This TCR beta chain was identified in a study of technical replicates of blood from several donors. The CDR3 length is 15 residues. Trimming pared 6 bases from V and 5 bases from J, leaving 19 bases between. Germline CDR1 reads MNHEY; CDR2 reads SVGAGI. Sequencing was performed with immunoSEQ multiplex PCR; in TCRdb, only in-frame clones are kept and a portion is missing. The sample consists of approximately 78,000 clones, roughly 92% of them appearing once. This chain uses TRBV6-5 with TRBJ2-5; maybe TRBD1 (7 bases). The sequenced material came from T cells isolated from PBMCs. The clonotype was recovered from a human donor in good health. The CDR3 DNA is TGTGCCAGCAGACCAACAGGAGGGGGCTTGGAGACCCAGTACTTC. This gives the protein CASRPTGGGLETQYF.